Listed below are T cell receptor beta chains from one sample, sequenced in a study of shared clonotypes between healthy human individuals. Sequencing was performed with immunoSEQ multiplex PCR; in TCRdb, only in-frame clones are kept and a portion is missing. This table holds roughly 2.2 million clones, about 90% found once. The sequenced sample was naive CD4+ T cells from PBMCs. The receptor set was obtained from a man aged 18 to 29 in good health. Some clones in this sample may be carry-over from other donors' samples. CDR3s leave out the opening cysteine and the closing phenylalanine or tryptophan. Fields, in order: V gene, CDR3 protein.

TRBV28 ASIAGLPNTGELF
TRBV9 ASSPYPGYTEAF
TRBV12-2 ASRAGWRVGGGRRGNEQF
TRBV10-3 AISDLSTGAKETQY
TRBV19 ASKNSGANVLT
TRBV15 ATSRQGGSYEQY
TRBV5-1 ASREGAEGYT
TRBV5-5 ASSTLPGPEAF
TRBV7-9 ASSPQGANEKLF
TRBV27 ASRAAGGRDTQY
TRBV30 AWSKRTEYSNQPQH
TRBV5-4 ASNPPGGYNEQF
TRBV4-2 ASSQELAGGDTQY
TRBV7-2 ASSLNRGSSYT
TRBV15 ATSTRLGEQY
TRBV7-9 ASSPGRDSYGYT
TRBV28 ASSRPQGSRDYGYT
TRBV7-2 ASSISGSPYEQY
TRBV11-2 ASSLMSGASTDTQY
TRBV19 ASSTQSKTNYGYT
TRBV11-2 ASSPRAGGLVTKNIQY
TRBV2 ASSVGSGSGTPYGYT
TRBV2 ASRTGRLNTEAF
TRBV5-4 ASSQGQETYGYT
TRBV6-1 ASSRTRAETQY
TRBV6-5 ASSQIQGNIQY
TRBV5-4 ASRSSTLAGTQY
TRBV7-8 ASTLSGSGEQF
TRBV5-8 ASSLSWSGANVLT
TRBV28 ASSQGRQGWGNTIY
TRBV5-6 ASSQQHREEKLF
TRBV29-1 SVDAAETQY
TRBV29-1 SVRGTSGSMYEQY
TRBV18 ASSPNSPSNTGELF
TRBV28 ASSLAQGNYNEQF
TRBV5-6 ASSSGPPDEQF
TRBV4-1 ASSQSGALAKNIQY
TRBV4-2 ASSQGLTSGRTDTQY
TRBV28 ASRPQVGFTETQY
TRBV6-5 ASSSGTYEQY
TRBV28 ASSSPGGPDTQY
TRBV6-5 ARGGESNQPQH
TRBV7-9 ASSQDSLERWVSYEQY
TRBV7-9 ASTLPPGRTTDTQY